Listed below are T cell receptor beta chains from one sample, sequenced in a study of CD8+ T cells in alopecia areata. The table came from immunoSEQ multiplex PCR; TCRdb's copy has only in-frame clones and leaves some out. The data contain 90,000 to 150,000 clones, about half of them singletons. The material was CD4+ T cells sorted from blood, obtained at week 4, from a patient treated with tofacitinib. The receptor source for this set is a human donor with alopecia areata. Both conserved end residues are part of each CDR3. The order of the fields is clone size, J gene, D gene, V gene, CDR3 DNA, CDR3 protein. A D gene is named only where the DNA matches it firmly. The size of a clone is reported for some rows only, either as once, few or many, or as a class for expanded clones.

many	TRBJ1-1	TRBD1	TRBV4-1	TGCGCCAGCAGCCCAGGACAGGGGACCCTGAACACTGAAGCTTTCTTT	CASSPGQGTLNTEAFF
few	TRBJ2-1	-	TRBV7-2	TGTGCCAGCGGGGCTAGCAAAGGGGCCTACAATGAGCAGTTCTTC	CASGASKGAYNEQFF
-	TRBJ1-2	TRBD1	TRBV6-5	TGTGCCAGCAGCCGGGACAGATCAGTTGGCTATGGCTACACCTTC	CASSRDRSVGYGYTF
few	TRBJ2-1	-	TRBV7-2	TGTGCCAGCAGCTTGCACTCGCTGGAGCAGTTCTTC	CASSLHSLEQFF
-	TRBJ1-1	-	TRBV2	TGTGCCAGCAGTGCGCGGCAGACGAACACTGAAGCTTTCTTT	CASSARQTNTEAFF
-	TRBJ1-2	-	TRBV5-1	TGCGCCAGCAGCCCCACCCTCGCGGGAGATACTGGCTACACCTTC	CASSPTLAGDTGYTF
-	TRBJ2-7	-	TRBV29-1	TGCAGCGTTGAAGTCCAGTCCTACGAGCAGTACTTC	CSVEVQSYEQYF
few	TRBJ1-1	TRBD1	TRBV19	TGTGCCAGTAACGACAGGGGAACTGAAGCTTTCTTT	CASNDRGTEAFF
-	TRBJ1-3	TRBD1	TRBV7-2	TGTGCCAGCAGCCCGGACAGGGTAAACACCATATATTTT	CASSPDRVNTIYF
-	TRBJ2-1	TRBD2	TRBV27	TGTGCCAGCAGTGGGGGACTAGCGGGCTCCTACAATGAGCAGTTCTTC	CASSGGLAGSYNEQFF
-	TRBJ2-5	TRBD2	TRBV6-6	TGTGCCAGCACGGACCCGGGGGGGCTCCAAGAGACCCAGTACTTC	CASTDPGGLQETQYF
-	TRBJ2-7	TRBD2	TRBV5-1	TGCGCCAGCAGCTCTGCCCCTACTAGCGGGAGTCATAACGAGCAGTACTTC	CASSSAPTSGSHNEQYF
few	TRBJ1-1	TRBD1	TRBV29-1	TGCAGCATTAGTGCAGGGGACAGGCGGAACACTGAAGCTTTCTTT	CSISAGDRRNTEAFF
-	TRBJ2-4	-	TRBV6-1	TGTGCCACCGCGACAGCAAACAAAAACATTCAGTACTTC	CATATANKNIQYF
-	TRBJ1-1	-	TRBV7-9	TGTGCCAGCAGCTTAAATCGTGACCTGAACACTGAAGCTTTCTTT	CASSLNRDLNTEAFF
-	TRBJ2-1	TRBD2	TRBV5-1	TGCGCCAGCAGCTTGAATCTAGCGGGAGATGAGCAGTTCTTC	CASSLNLAGDEQFF
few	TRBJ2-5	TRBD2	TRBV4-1	TGCGCCAGCAGCCAATTACCTAGCGGGAGGGCTACAGAGACCCAGTACTTC	CASSQLPSGRATETQYF
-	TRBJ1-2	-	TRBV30	TGTGCCTGGAGCCCGGGCATTTACTATGGCTACACCTTC	CAWSPGIYYGYTF
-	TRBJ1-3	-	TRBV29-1	TGCAGCGTTGCCCCACAGACCTCTGGAAACACCATATATTTT	CSVAPQTSGNTIYF
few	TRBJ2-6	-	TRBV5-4	TGTGCCAGCAGTTCGGACGGACGCTCTGGGGCCAACGTCCTGACTTTC	CASSSDGRSGANVLTF
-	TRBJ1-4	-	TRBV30	TGTGCCTGGAGTGTGGACTTAGTTCAAGAAAAACTGTTTTTT	CAWSVDLVQEKLFF
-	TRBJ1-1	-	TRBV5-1	TGCGCCAGCAGCTCCCCACAGGGCAGACCCGCCATGAACACTGAAGCTTTCTTT	CASSSPQGRPAMNTEAFF
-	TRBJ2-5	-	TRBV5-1	TGCGCCAGCAGCCGTCAGGGGACCCAGTACTTC	CASSRQGTQYF
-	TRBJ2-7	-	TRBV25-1	TGTGCCAGCAGTGAAATCGGGGCCAACTACGAGCAGTACTTC	CASSEIGANYEQYF
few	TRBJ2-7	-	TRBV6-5	TGTGCCAGCAGTTACTCTGACGGAACCTACGAGCAGTACTTC	CASSYSDGTYEQYF
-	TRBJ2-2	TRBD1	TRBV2	TGTGCCAGCAGTCTTGGACAGGGGGCATATGCCGGGGAGCTGTTTTTT	CASSLGQGAYAGELFF
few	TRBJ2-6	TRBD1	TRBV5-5	TGTGCCAGCAGCAGGGGTGGACAGGGGGTTAGATCTGGGGCCAACGTCCTGACTTTC	CASSRGGQGVRSGANVLTF
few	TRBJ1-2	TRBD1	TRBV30	TGTGCCTGGAGTTACCGGACAGGGGTTGGCTACACCTTC	CAWSYRTGVGYTF